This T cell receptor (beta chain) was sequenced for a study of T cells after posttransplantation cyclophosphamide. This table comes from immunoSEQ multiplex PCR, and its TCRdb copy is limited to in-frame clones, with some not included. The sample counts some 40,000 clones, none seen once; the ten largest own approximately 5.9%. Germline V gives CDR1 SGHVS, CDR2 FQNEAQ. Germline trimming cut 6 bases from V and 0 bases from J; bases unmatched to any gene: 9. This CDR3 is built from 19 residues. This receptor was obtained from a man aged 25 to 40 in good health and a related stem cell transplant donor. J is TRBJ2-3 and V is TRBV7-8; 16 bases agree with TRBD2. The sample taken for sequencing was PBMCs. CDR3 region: CASSRDPGLAGGSTDTQYF. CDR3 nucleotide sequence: TGTGCCAGCAGTCGAGACCCGGGACTAGCGGGGGGGAGCACAGATACGCAGTATTTT. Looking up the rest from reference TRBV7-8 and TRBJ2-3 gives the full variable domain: GAGVSQSPRYKVAKRGQDVALRCDPISGHVSLFWYQQALGQGPEFLTYFQNEAQLDKSGLPSDRFFAERPEGSVSTLKIQRTQQEDSAVYLCASSRDPGLAGGSTDTQYFGPGTRLTVL.